Shown below are 18 T cell receptor beta chains from a single sample sequenced in a study of T cells in women clearing cervical HPV infection. Some clones are missing from TCRdb's copy, which holds only in-frame ones; the method was immunoSEQ multiplex PCR. This repertoire includes approximately 34,000 clones. The source material was blood buffy coat. The receptors were gathered from a woman aged 18 to 75 with a cervical HPV16 infection that either progressed to CIN3+ or cleared (not recorded which).

A word on this clone: The read is 3 residues too short to cover the CDR3 end, so that end is filled in from the germline J gene. The J gene is TRBJ2-4, the V gene TRBV20-1; D remains unclear. Germline V gene lookup returns CDR1 DFQATT and CDR2 SNEGSKA (reference sequence). Trimming removed 4 bases at V and 5 bases at J, with 15 bases between. The CDR3 runs 14 residues. Partial CDR3 DNA: TGCAGTGCTACTTTCGACAATTACCAAAACATT. This codes for CSATFDNYQNI. The whole CDR3 protein is CSATFDNYQNIQYF.

As regards this clone: The read terminates 3 residues before the CDR3 end, so the remaining end is supplied by the germline J gene. The chain links TRBV19 to TRBJ2-2; 7 bases line up with TRBD1. CDR3 length equals 16 residues. The V gene end was trimmed by 4 bases and the J gene end by 2 bases; junction bases not matched to a gene: 7. Looked up from germline, CDR1 is LNHDA and CDR2 is SQIVND (reference sequence). The CDR3 reads CASSTYRGRNTGELFF. The part of the CDR3 DNA that was read is TGTGCCAGTAGTACTTACAGGGGCCGAAACACCGGGGAG. Complete variable domain (other parts from reference TRBV19 and TRBJ2-2): DGGITQSPKYLFRKEGQNVTLSCEQNLNHDAMYWYRQDPGQGLRLIYYSQIVNDFQKGDIAEGYSVSREKKESFPLTVTSAQKNPTAFYLCASSTYRGRNTGELFFGEGSRLTVL.

With respect to this clone: The read ends 3 residues shy of where the CDR3 ends; the end is completed using the germline J gene. This chain joins TRBV2 and TRBJ2-1, with 8 bases that match TRBD1. In germline, CDR1 is SNHLY, CDR2 FYNNEI. The CDR3 sequence is 13 residues long. Trimming took 7 bases from V and 6 from J; bases not matched to a gene: 5. The CDR3 region is CASTGQGGNEQFF. The covered CDR3 bases are TGTGCCAGCACCGGACAGGGTGGCAATGAG.

Worth noting for this clone: The sequenced fragment ends 3 residues before the CDR3 boundary, so the rest is inferred from the germline J gene. The V and J genes are TRBV6-2 or TRBV6-3 and TRBJ2-3; TRBD1 matches at 7 bases. The CDR3 is 17 amino acids. Germline trimming cut 6 bases from V and 0 bases from J; bases unmatched to any gene: 12. CDR1 MNHEY and CDR2 SVGEGT come from the germline V gene. CDR3 bases read: TGTGCCAGCAGCCGCCCGGGACAGCTATCTAGCACAGATACG. The encoded protein is CASSRPGQLSSTDT. The CDR3, in full, reads CASSRPGQLSSTDTQYF.

To note about this clone: Read coverage stops 3 residues before the CDR3 terminus; the germline J gene supplies the remainder. The chain couples TRBV7-9 to TRBJ2-5; TRBD1 agrees at 8 bases. Germline V gene lookup returns CDR1 SEHNR and CDR2 FQNEAQ (reference sequence). The CDR3 spans 15 residues. The ends lost 1 base at V and 2 bases at J; junction bases unmatched: 3. Incomplete CDR3 DNA: TGTGCCAGCAGCTTAGTGGGGACAGGACAAGAGACC. Protein sequence: CASSLVGTGQET. The full CDR3 protein reads CASSLVGTGQETQYF.

The sequenced part of the CDR3 DNA is TGCGCCAGCAGCCCGGCGACGGGTGGTCGCACAGATACG. As protein: CASSPATGGRTDT. The complete CDR3 protein is CASSPATGGRTDTQYF. The rearrangement joins TRBV5-1 to TRBJ2-3; D is undetermined. Sequencing ends 3 residues short of the CDR3 end; the germline J gene provides the rest. Trimming removed 4 bases from V and 1 base from J, with 16 bases in between. Germline lookup yields CDR1 SGHRS and CDR2 YFSETQ. This CDR3 has 16 residues. Full variable domain (outside the CDR3, taken from reference TRBV5-1 and TRBJ2-3): KAGVTQTPRYLIKTRGQQVTLSCSPISGHRSVSWYQQTPGQGLQFLFEYFSETQRNKGNFPGRFSGRQFSNSRSEMNVSTLELGDSALYLCASSPATGGRTDTQYFGPGTRLTVL.

Regarding this clone: The read gets to within 3 residues of the CDR3 end, and the germline J gene fills in the rest. This chain joins TRBV2 and TRBJ2-5; TRBD2 might be the D (6 bases). Germline V CDR1 and CDR2: SNHLY, FYNNEI. With 2 bases removed from V and 4 bases from J, the gap between germline ends came to 17 bases. The CDR3 has 16 residues. CDR3 protein: CASSEQRGLLGETQYF. The covered CDR3 bases are TGTGCCAGCAGTGAACAGAGGGGACTCTTAGGAGAGACC.

Partial CDR3 DNA: TGTGCCAGCAGCGCCGGACTTCCCCCGAACTATGGC. It specifies CASSAGLPPNYG. The CDR3, in full, reads CASSAGLPPNYGYTF. V and J are TRBV5-4 and TRBJ1-2, with D uncertain. The read gets to within 3 residues of the CDR3 end, and the germline J gene fills in the rest. Trimming shortened V by 4 bases and J by 2 bases, and 15 bases separated the two germline ends. There are 15 residues in the CDR3. Germline V gene lookup returns CDR1 SGHNT and CDR2 YYREEE (reference sequence).

CDR3 loop: CASSSHGTGGPETQYF. The CDR3 DNA, read in part, is TGTGCCAGCAGTTCCCATGGGACAGGGGGCCCAGAGACC. V gene TRBV6-2 or TRBV6-3 combines with J gene TRBJ2-5; 12 nucleotides line up with TRBD1. The read finishes 3 residues shy of the CDR3 end, and the germline J gene is used to complete it. This CDR3 comprises 16 residues. Per germline, CDR1 MNHEY and CDR2 SVGEGT. Trimming cost V 4 bases and J 4 bases; bases outside gene matches: 7.

Of note for this clone: The CDR3 is cut off 3 residues early in the read; its end comes from the germline J gene. The V call is TRBV6-1, the J call TRBJ1-1, with 8 nucleotides matching TRBD1. The CDR3 runs to 14 residues. With V trimmed by 4 bases and J by 2 bases, 3 bases remained unmatched. Germline V lookup: CDR1 MNHNS, CDR2 SASEGT. The sequenced CDR3 bases are TGTGCCAGCAGTGCTGACAGGGGAAACACTGAA. Translation: CASSADRGNTE. The whole CDR3 region reads CASSADRGNTEAFF.

On this clone: Coverage ceases 3 residues before the CDR3 finishes, and the germline J gene fills in the end. The chain joins TRBV5-4 to TRBJ1-3; TRBD1 agrees at 12 bases. The CDR3 has 12 residues. V dropped 7 bases and J dropped 7; count of bases not matched to a gene: 0. Germline V gives CDR1 SGHNT, CDR2 YYREEE (reference sequence). The CDR3 loop reads CASGTGGNTIYF. The covered CDR3 bases are TGTGCCAGCGGGACAGGGGGCAACACC.

About this clone itself: The missing CDR3 end, 3 residues past where the read stops, is filled in from the germline J gene. The chain couples TRBV12-3 or TRBV12-4 to TRBJ1-3; D call uncertain. CDR3 length equals 16 residues. Trimming took off 4 bases at V and 0 bases at J, with 13 bases between the two ends. The CDR3 bases that were read are TGTGCCAGCAGTTGGAGTCGTACTAGCTCTGGAAACACC. This gives the protein CASSWSRTSSGNT. The entire CDR3 sequence reads CASSWSRTSSGNTIYF.

Turning to this clone: A read error may produce the germline difference seen at one junction end. The sequenced fragment ends 3 residues before the CDR3 boundary, so the rest is inferred from the germline J gene. Distinct nucleotide sequences in the sample also encode this CDR3. V and J are TRBV7-9 and TRBJ1-2; D is unclear. The CDR3 sequence is 12 residues long. Germline V gene lookup returns CDR1 SEHNR and CDR2 FQNEAQ (reference sequence). Partial CDR3 DNA: TGTGCCAGCAGCTTAAACAGCTATGGT. It translates to CASSLNSYG. The complete CDR3 reads CASSLNSYGYTF.

As regards this clone: The read gets to within 3 residues of the CDR3 end, and the germline J gene fills in the rest. V is TRBV20-1 and J is TRBJ2-1, with D perhaps TRBD2 (6 bases). Germline loops: CDR1 DFQATT, CDR2 SNEGSKA (reference sequence). Trimming shortened V by 5 bases and J by 2 bases, and 10 bases separated the two germline ends. There are 13 residues in the CDR3. CDR3 bases read: TGCAGTGCTGCTGGGGGGACCTACAATGAG. Translated: CSAAGGTYNE. The full CDR3 reads CSAAGGTYNEQFF.

Note on this clone: The observed sequence ends 3 residues before the CDR3 terminus, with the missing tail filled in from the germline J gene. The chain carries TRBV6-2 or TRBV6-3 and TRBJ1-1; D is undetermined. CDR3 length equals 12 residues. Deletions cut 10 bases from V and 7 bases from J, with 16 bases between. Germline V lookup: CDR1 MNHEY, CDR2 SVGEGT. CDR3 in amino acids: CATLTKGVEAFF. CDR3 DNA (partial): TGTGCCACCCTTACCAAGGGTGTTGAA.

As for this clone: The CDR3 is cut off 3 residues early in the read; its end comes from the germline J gene. The J gene is TRBJ2-3, the V gene TRBV5-6; possibly TRBD2 for D (6 bases). This CDR3 is 13 amino acids long. In germline, CDR1 is SGHDT, CDR2 YYEEEE. Deletions cut 4 bases from V and 2 bases from J, with 8 bases between. CDR3 protein: CASSLAYTDTQYF. CDR3 DNA (partial): TGTGCCAGCAGCCTAGCGTACACAGATACG.

Notes on this clone: The observed sequence ends 3 residues before the CDR3 terminus, with the missing tail filled in from the germline J gene. This chain joins TRBV30 and TRBJ2-3; tentatively, D is TRBD1 (5 bases). The CDR3 is 12 amino acids. V shed 1 base and J shed 4 bases, with 6 bases lying between them. CDR1 and CDR2 from the germline V gene are GTSNPN and SVGIG (reference sequence). CDR3 DNA, as far as it was read: TGTGCCTGGAGTGGACAGTCAGATACG. Translating it yields CAWSGQSDT. The entire CDR3 reads CAWSGQSDTQYF.

In the case of this clone: The read finishes 3 residues shy of the CDR3 end, and the germline J gene is used to complete it. The chain couples TRBV7-9 to TRBJ1-2, with D perhaps TRBD1 (6 bases). The CDR3 runs 13 residues. Germline V gene data show CDR1 as SEHNR and CDR2 as FQNEAQ (reference sequence). The CDR3 loop reads CASSFGTRVRYTF. The sequenced CDR3 bases are TGTGCCAGCAGCTTTGGGACACGGGTTAGG.